These 32 T cell receptor beta chains share one sample of origin, sequenced in a study of blood T cell dynamics during melanoma immunotherapy. The repertoire was sequenced with immunoSEQ multiplex PCR; TCRdb's copy has only in-frame clones and lacks some. The table lists 11,000 to 15,000 clones, 86% of them singletons, with roughly 5.4% in the top ten. Time point described: week 3, after first cycle of checkpoint inhibitor. The specimen was blood, collected from a patient treated with checkpoint blockade. Receptors were obtained from a human donor with melanoma.

The chain couples TRBV7-9 to TRBJ2-5; TRBD2 matches at 9 bases. This CDR3 has 13 amino acids. Looked up from germline, CDR1 is SEHNR and CDR2 is FQNEAQ (reference sequence). J was trimmed by 12 bases and V by 4 bases; bases with no gene match: 9. The CDR3 is CASSSASGIHEYF. The CDR3, as DNA: TGTGCCAGCAGCTCCGCTAGCGGGATTCATGAGTACTTC.

This sequence joins TRBV5-1 and TRBJ2-3; D remains ambiguous. The CDR3 is 14 residues long. Trimming shortened V by 5 bases and J by 1 base, and 11 bases separated the two germline ends. Germline CDR1 reads SGHRS; CDR2 reads YFSETQ. CDR3 region: CASRWSFGTDTQYF. CDR3 coding DNA: TGCGCCAGCAGGTGGTCTTTCGGCACAGATACGCAGTATTTT. The full variable domain, with the rest looked up from reference TRBV5-1 and TRBJ2-3, is KAGVTQTPRYLIKTRGQQVTLSCSPISGHRSVSWYQQTPGQGLQFLFEYFSETQRNKGNFPGRFSGRQFSNSRSEMNVSTLELGDSALYLCASRWSFGTDTQYFGPGTRLTVL.

The DNA of the CDR3 is TGTGCCAGCAGCCCCGGGTCCTACAATGAGCAGTTCTTC. Protein: CASSPGSYNEQFF. The chain has TRBV7-3 and TRBJ2-1, with D uncertain. Germline V gene lookup returns CDR1 SGHTA and CDR2 FQGTGA. Trimming pared 5 bases from V and 1 base from J, leaving 6 bases between. The CDR3 is 13 amino acids.

This clone was seen a handful of times. The chain carries TRBV2 and TRBJ2-3, with 7 bases aligning to TRBD2. This CDR3 has 15 amino acids. CDR1 is SNHLY and CDR2 is FYNNEI in the germline V gene. Trimming took 6 bases from V and 2 from J; bases not matched to a gene: 8. The CDR3 DNA is TGTGCCAGCAGGGAACTAGCGCTGGTCACAGATACGCAGTATTTT. It translates to CASRELALVTDTQYF.

The chain couples TRBV9 to TRBJ2-5, with D perhaps TRBD2 (7 bases). Looked up from germline, CDR1 is SGDLS and CDR2 is YYNGEE. CDR3 size: 14 residues. V was trimmed by 3 bases and J by 4 bases, leaving 13 bases between them. For the CDR3, the DNA is TGTGCCAGCAGCGGATGGGGGGGCACAGAGACCCAGTACTTC. The encoded protein is CASSGWGGTETQYF.

This clone was seen a single time. The chain links TRBV4-3 to TRBJ1-6, with 7 bases fitting TRBD1. This CDR3 contains 13 residues. With 3 bases clipped from V and 15 bases from J, the junction kept 8 bases outside the gene matches. CDR1 is LGHNA, CDR2 YSLEER, per germline. CDR3 loop: CASSHASQGYLHF. CDR3 nucleotides: TGCGCCAGCAGCCATGCCTCACAGGGGTACCTCCACTTT.

V usage is TRBV28 and J usage is TRBJ2-1; maybe TRBD1 (6 bases). CDR1 and CDR2 from the germline V gene are MDHEN and SYDVKM. The CDR3 runs to 13 residues. V was trimmed by 2 bases and J by 7 bases, leaving 9 bases between them. CDR3 sequence: CASSLVQGNEQFF. The CDR3 DNA reads TGTGCCAGCAGTTTAGTACAGGGAAATGAGCAGTTCTTC.

The chain links TRBV6-4 to TRBJ2-1, with TRBD2 matching over 11 bases. Germline CDR1 is MRHNA and CDR2 is SNTAGT. J lost 7 bases, V lost 5 bases, and 7 bases had no gene match. This CDR3 is built from 15 residues. CDR3 nucleotides: TGTGCCAGCAGTAAGACTAGCGGGGCCTCTAATGAGCAGTTCTTC. This encodes CASSKTSGASNEQFF.

This clone has only one observation. The chain couples TRBV7-2 to TRBJ2-1; 8 nucleotides agree with TRBD2. The CDR3 length is 15 residues. V lost 1 base and J lost 6; bases outside the gene matches: 5. Germline V gene lookup returns CDR1 SGHTA and CDR2 FQGNSA. The CDR3, as DNA: TGTGCCAGCAGCTTAGTGTTAGCGGGAAGCAATGAGCAGTTCTTC. Translating it yields CASSLVLAGSNEQFF.

The gene calls are TRBV4-3 and TRBJ2-7; D ambiguous. The V end was cut by 6 bases, the J end by 3 bases, with 12 bases between. The CDR3 has 13 amino acids. Germline V CDR1 and CDR2: LGHNA, YSLEER. DNA of the CDR3: TGCGCCAGCAGTCGCGGACGAGACTACGAGCAGTACTTC. It specifies CASSRGRDYEQYF.

The J gene is TRBJ2-5, the V gene TRBV18, with D uncertain. The germline V gene has CDR1 KGHSH and CDR2 LQKENI. This CDR3 is built from 15 residues. Trimming took off 2 bases at V and 4 bases at J, with 14 bases between the two ends. CDR3 nucleotide sequence: TGTGCCAGCTCACCAGGGCCCCGAGTGAGAGAGACCCAGTACTTC. Residues: CASSPGPRVRETQYF.

This clone was counted a single time. This chain joins TRBV28 and TRBJ2-1; D is perhaps TRBD1 (6 bases). The CDR3 is 12 residues long. Trimming pared 3 bases from V and 9 bases from J, leaving 9 bases between. Germline V gene sequence: CDR1 MDHEN, CDR2 SYDVKM. Written as DNA, the CDR3 is TGTGCCAGCAGTTTTTCGGACAGTGAGCAGTTCTTC. The encoded protein is CASSFSDSEQFF.

This chain connects TRBV18 to TRBJ2-7; tentatively, D is TRBD1 (5 bases). Germline lookup yields CDR1 KGHSH and CDR2 LQKENI. The CDR3 totals 12 residues. The V end was cut by 5 bases, the J end by 3 bases, with 8 bases between. The CDR3 sequence: CASSKTDYEQYF. CDR3 coding DNA: TGTGCCAGCTCAAAGACAGACTACGAGCAGTACTTC.

J is TRBJ1-3 and V is TRBV28; 7 bases map to TRBD1. This CDR3 is built from 16 residues. The germline gives CDR1 MDHEN, CDR2 SYDVKM. The junction had 11 bases not matched to a gene; V was cut back by 7 bases and J by 2 bases. Written as DNA, the CDR3 is TGTGCCAGCAAGACGGGACAGTGGGGCGCTGGAAACACCATATATTTT. The encoded protein is CASKTGQWGAGNTIYF.

The CDR3 here is CASSSILRGGTEAFF. CDR3 DNA: TGTGCCAGCAGCTCAATTCTGCGAGGGGGGACTGAAGCTTTCTTT. V usage is TRBV7-2 and J usage is TRBJ1-1, with a possible D match to TRBD1 (6 bases). Germline CDR1 SGHTA, CDR2 FQGNSA. The V gene lost 4 bases and the J gene lost 5 bases, with 17 bases spanning the gap. This CDR3 contains 15 residues.

This chain connects TRBV28 to TRBJ2-1; 8 nucleotides line up with TRBD1. Germline V gives CDR1 MDHEN, CDR2 SYDVKM. This CDR3 has 15 amino acids. V lost 6 bases and J lost 9; bases outside the gene matches: 13. CDR3 coding DNA: TGTGCCAGCAGCCCACCTAGGGACAGGTTACGTGAGCAGTTCTTC. This gives the protein CASSPPRDRLREQFF.

The rearrangement links TRBV4-1 to TRBJ2-7; D might be TRBD1 (6 bases). CDR3 length: 13 amino acids. The germline CDR1 and CDR2 sequences are MGHRA and YSYEKL. The V end lost 0 bases, the J end lost 4 bases, and 7 bases lay between the germline ends. The CDR3 loop is CASSQERGYEQYF. For the CDR3, the DNA is TGCGCCAGCAGCCAAGAGAGGGGGTACGAGCAGTACTTC.

This rearrangement joins TRBV11-2 to TRBJ2-2, with 9 bases fitting TRBD2. Unmatched junction bases numbered 1, after V lost 1 base and J lost 4 bases. Germline CDR1 and CDR2: SGHAT and FQNNGV. The CDR3 contains 15 residues. The CDR3 DNA reads as TGTGCCAGCAGCTTAGTTAGCGGGAGCACCGGGGAGCTGTTTTTT. Translating gives CASSLVSGSTGELFF. The complete variable domain, with remaining parts taken from reference TRBV11-2 and TRBJ2-2, reads EAGVAQSPRYKIIEKRQSVAFWCNPISGHATLYWYQQILGQGPKLLIQFQNNGVVDDSQLPKDRFSAERLKGVDSTLKIQPAKLEDSAVYLCASSLVSGSTGELFFGEGSRLTVL.

In DNA form, the CDR3 reads TGTGCCTGGAGTGAGGGAGAGAGAGAGTACAATGAGCAGTTCTTC. Translated: CAWSEGEREYNEQFF. The chain joins TRBV30 to TRBJ2-1, with D maybe TRBD2 (5 bases). The CDR3 contains 15 residues. Trimming left V 1 base short and J 4 bases short, with 14 bases between. Per the germline V gene, CDR1 is GTSNPN and CDR2 is SVGIG (reference sequence).

This chain joins TRBV7-2 and TRBJ1-2; 10 bases are shared with TRBD1. Per the germline V gene, CDR1 is SGHTA and CDR2 is FQGNSA. The CDR3 is 13 amino acids. Unmatched junction bases numbered 0, after V lost 4 bases and J lost 4 bases. The CDR3 is CASSWTGGYGYTF. CDR3 bases: TGTGCCAGCAGCTGGACAGGGGGCTATGGCTACACCTTC.

The table lists this clone with a few counts. The chain employs TRBV28 and TRBJ2-1; 11 nucleotides agree with TRBD2. V trimming: 8 bases; J trimming: 12 bases; junction bases outside the gene matches: 9. The germline V gene has CDR1 MDHEN and CDR2 SYDVKM. The CDR3 extends over 13 amino acids. This chain's CDR3 is CASGGLAALVQFF. In DNA, the CDR3 is TGTGCCAGCGGGGGACTAGCGGCATTGGTGCAGTTCTTC.

A word on this clone: One end of the junction does not line up with germline, which may come from a read error. J is TRBJ2-5 and V is TRBV28; either TRBD1 or TRBD2 may supply D (6 bases each). Germline V gene sequence: CDR1 MDHEN, CDR2 SYDVKM. There are 11 residues in the CDR3. The CDR3 DNA follows: TGTGCAAGAGGGGGGCACACCCCTAATCACTTC. Protein product: CARGGHTPNHF.

The chain has TRBV11-3 and TRBJ2-4, with a weak D call TRBD1 (7 bases). V was cut by 10 bases and J by 1 base, with 20 bases left in between. This CDR3 has 16 residues. The germline V gene has CDR1 SGHNT and CDR2 YENEEA. CDR3 nucleotide sequence: TGTGCCACCTCACCAATCAGGGGGAGGGCCAAAAACATTCAGTACTTC. Its protein is CATSPIRGRAKNIQYF.

This rearrangement joins TRBV7-9 to TRBJ2-3, with D hard to call. Germline V lookup: CDR1 SEHNR, CDR2 FQNEAQ (reference sequence). The V gene lost 1 base and the J gene lost 3 bases, with 11 bases spanning the gap. The CDR3 sequence is 15 residues long. In DNA, the CDR3 is TGTGCCAGCAGCTTAGTTCTTGGCCGGACAGATACGCAGTATTTT. Protein product: CASSLVLGRTDTQYF.

This sequence joins TRBV19 and TRBJ2-6; tentatively, D is TRBD1 (5 bases). CDR1 is LNHDA and CDR2 is SQIVND in the germline V gene (reference sequence). There are 16 residues in the CDR3. Trimming stripped 2 bases from V and 3 bases from J, with 11 bases between. The CDR3 reads CASSIRGMSGANVLTF. In DNA form, the CDR3 reads TGTGCCAGTAGTATAAGGGGAATGAGTGGGGCCAACGTCCTGACTTTC.

V is TRBV6-1 and J is TRBJ1-3; 8 bases are a match to TRBD1. Germline assignment: CDR1 MNHNS and CDR2 SASEGT. The CDR3 has 16 residues. V dropped 2 bases and J dropped 4; count of bases not matched to a gene: 7. The CDR3 is CASSETPDRAGNTIYF. Written as DNA, the CDR3 is TGTGCCAGCAGTGAAACCCCGGACAGGGCCGGAAACACCATATATTTT.

The V and J genes are TRBV11-2 and TRBJ1-1, with D maybe TRBD1 (6 bases). The CDR3 runs 14 residues. Germline lookup yields CDR1 SGHAT and CDR2 FQNNGV. V was pared by 7 bases and J by 1 base, with 13 bases between. CDR3 protein: CASTVTGPNTEAFF. Written as DNA, the CDR3 is TGTGCCAGCACCGTAACAGGGCCGAACACTGAAGCTTTCTTT.

The chain has TRBV28 and TRBJ2-1; no firm D call. CDR3 length equals 12 residues. Looked up from germline, CDR1 is MDHEN and CDR2 is SYDVKM. V dropped 6 bases and J dropped 11 bases, with 14 bases sitting between them. CDR3 in DNA: TGTGCCAGCAGCGCAGACTCCTTTAAGCAGTTCTTC. This encodes CASSADSFKQFF.

The chain couples TRBV29-1 to TRBJ1-1; TRBD1 agrees at 7 bases. The CDR3 extends over 12 amino acids. J was trimmed by 6 bases and V by 6 bases; bases with no gene match: 7. Germline loops: CDR1 SQVTM, CDR2 ANQGSEA. DNA for the CDR3: TGCAGCGTGGGGGACAGCCGGGCTGAAGCTTTCTTT. Protein product: CSVGDSRAEAFF.

This clone was counted once. The J gene is TRBJ2-1, the V gene TRBV14, with TRBD1 as a possible D gene (6 bases). The CDR3 is 14 residues long. V was trimmed by 4 bases and J by 7 bases, leaving 14 bases between them. CDR1 SGHDN and CDR2 FVKESK come from the germline V gene. In DNA, the CDR3 is TGTGCCAGCAGCCGCATCCAGGGGTGGAATGAGCAGTTCTTC. It specifies CASSRIQGWNEQFF.

This clone has only a few counts. This chain connects TRBV6-5 to TRBJ2-1; D remains unclear. This CDR3 spans 11 amino acids. The germline CDR1 and CDR2 sequences are MNHEY and SVGAGI. The CDR3 protein is CVSRSYNEQFF. Written as DNA, the CDR3 is TGTGTATCAAGATCCTACAATGAGCAGTTCTTC.

The rearrangement uses TRBV25-1 and TRBJ2-1, with 7 nucleotides matching TRBD2. The germline V gene encodes CDR1 MGHDK and CDR2 SYGVNS. J gave up 8 bases and V 2 bases, and 6 bases lay outside the gene matches. CDR3 length: 14 amino acids. The CDR3 reads CASSERRESDEQFF. CDR3 sequence (DNA): TGTGCCAGCAGTGAACGGCGGGAGAGCGATGAGCAGTTCTTC.